The next 18 T cell receptor beta chains were all read from a single sample in a study of blood T cell repertoires in COVID-19. The method was immunoSEQ multiplex PCR; TCRdb's version includes in-frame clones alone and lacks a portion of them. The sample gives approximately 300,000 clones, roughly 90% of which show up once; about 4% is in the top ten. Sequenced material: PBMCs or T cells enriched from blood (not recorded which). The receptors come from a woman in her twenties or thirties who had been exposed to COVID-19.

This chain links TRBV3-1 (or the pseudogene TRBV3-2) with TRBJ1-2; 7 bases fit TRBD1. The germline V gene has CDR1 LGHDT and CDR2 YNNKEL (reference sequence). The length of the CDR3 is 14 residues. The V gene end was trimmed by 4 bases and the J gene end by 3 bases; junction bases not matched to a gene: 5. The CDR3, as DNA: TGTGCCAGCAGCCTACTGGGGACAGACTATGGCTACACCTTC. Its protein product is CASSLLGTDYGYTF.

The chain joins TRBV24-1 to TRBJ1-5; D unclear. CDR1 and CDR2 from the germline V gene are KGHDR and SFDVKD. Trimming stripped 6 bases from V and 3 bases from J, with 14 bases between. This CDR3 is built from 15 residues. The chain's CDR3 is CATSLIHKSNQPQHF. The CDR3 region has the DNA TGTGCCACCAGTCTTATACACAAATCCAATCAGCCCCAGCATTTT.

The chain couples TRBV19 to TRBJ2-7; 7 bases align to TRBD1. Germline V gene data show CDR1 as LNHDA and CDR2 as SQIVND (reference sequence). With 5 bases clipped from V and 0 bases from J, the junction kept 7 bases outside the gene matches. The CDR3 sequence is 15 residues long. CDR3: CASSPRTGYSYEQYF. CDR3 in DNA: TGTGCCAGTAGTCCCAGGACAGGCTACTCCTACGAGCAGTACTTC. The full variable domain, with the rest looked up from reference TRBV19 and TRBJ2-7, is DGGITQSPKYLFRKEGQNVTLSCEQNLNHDAMYWYRQDPGQGLRLIYYSQIVNDFQKGDIAEGYSVSREKKESFPLTVTSAQKNPTAFYLCASSPRTGYSYEQYFGPGTRLTVT.

The CDR3 region is CAWSPAYNQPQHF. The CDR3 nucleotides read TGTGCCTGGAGCCCTGCCTACAATCAGCCCCAGCATTTT. This chain links TRBV30 with TRBJ1-5; D is undetermined. Germline values: CDR1 GTSNPN, CDR2 SVGIG (reference sequence). Trimming took off 3 bases at V and 3 bases at J, with 9 bases between the two ends. The CDR3 loop spans 13 amino acids.

In DNA form, the CDR3 reads TGTGCCAGCAGCCAAGATAGGGGGACCGACACTGAAGCTTTCTTT. It specifies CASSQDRGTDTEAFF. The gene calls are TRBV4-2 and TRBJ1-1; TRBD1 might be the D (6 bases). In germline, CDR1 is LGHNA, CDR2 YNFKEQ. This CDR3 has 15 amino acids. Trimming left V 0 bases short and J 3 bases short, with 11 bases between.

The J gene is TRBJ2-2, the V gene TRBV24-1; D gene uncertain. The CDR3 consists of 12 residues. Germline V gene data show CDR1 as KGHDR and CDR2 as SFDVKD. V lost 7 bases and J lost 4, with 6 bases in between. CDR3 amino acids: CATRATTGELFF. In nucleotides, the CDR3 is TGTGCCACCAGGGCAACCACCGGGGAGCTGTTTTTT.

The chain links TRBV6-1 to TRBJ2-1, with 7 nucleotides matching TRBD1. This CDR3 has 15 amino acids. The V and J ends lost 1 base and 8 bases, in that order; junction bases with no gene match: 8. Germline V CDR1 and CDR2: MNHNS, SASEGT. The CDR3 spells CASSEEGQMIDEQFF. For the CDR3, the DNA is TGTGCCAGCAGTGAAGAGGGACAGATGATCGATGAGCAGTTCTTC.

The chain has TRBV5-3 and TRBJ1-4; maybe TRBD1 (6 bases). TRBV5-3 is filed as an ORF, its function uncertain. V lost 0 bases to trimming and J lost 5 bases, with 14 bases between them. The CDR3 loop spans 16 amino acids. The CDR3 is CARSLGWGRQNEKLFF. For the CDR3, the DNA is TGTGCCAGAAGCTTGGGATGGGGGCGTCAGAATGAAAAACTGTTTTTT.

This chain links TRBV19 with TRBJ1-5; TRBD1 agrees at 7 bases. The CDR3 contains 16 residues. The ends lost 4 bases at V and 7 bases at J; junction bases unmatched: 13. Germline CDR1 reads LNHDA; CDR2 reads SQIVND (reference sequence). The CDR3 coding sequence is TGTGCCAGTAGTAAATCCTACAGGGGCCTGTGGCAGCCCCAGCATTTT. This sequence encodes CASSKSYRGLWQPQHF.

This chain links TRBV27 with TRBJ2-1; 7 positions match TRBD1. Germline V gene data show CDR1 as MNHEY and CDR2 as SMNVEV (reference sequence). This CDR3 is 13 amino acids long. Losses at the gene ends were 5 bases for V and 8 bases for J; bases not matched to a gene: 6. The CDR3 region is CASSTDRWDEQFF. DNA for the CDR3: TGTGCCAGCAGTACGGACAGGTGGGATGAGCAGTTCTTC.

The chain has TRBV19 and TRBJ1-1; a weak D match, TRBD1 (6 bases). The CDR3 covers 15 residues. V dropped 6 bases and J dropped 3 bases, with 17 bases sitting between them. The germline V gene has CDR1 LNHDA and CDR2 SQIVND (reference sequence). The CDR3 bases are TGTGCCAGTAGCCCATTTGGACAGAGCCACACTGAAGCTTTCTTT. This sequence encodes CASSPFGQSHTEAFF.

The chain recombines TRBV5-1 with TRBJ2-5, with TRBD2 matching over 12 bases. The CDR3 length is 16 residues. Per germline, CDR1 SGHRS and CDR2 YFSETQ. V was pared by 4 bases and J by 5 bases, with 9 bases of the junction left unmatched. CDR3 sequence: CASSRLAGVLRETQYF. The DNA of the CDR3 is TGCGCCAGCAGCAGACTAGCGGGGGTTCTCCGGGAGACCCAGTACTTC. The variable domain in full, with the rest retrieved from reference TRBV5-1 and TRBJ2-5, is KAGVTQTPRYLIKTRGQQVTLSCSPISGHRSVSWYQQTPGQGLQFLFEYFSETQRNKGNFPGRFSGRQFSNSRSEMNVSTLELGDSALYLCASSRLAGVLRETQYFGPGTRLLVL.

The chain combines TRBV7-9 with TRBJ1-4, with D maybe TRBD1 (5 bases). V lost 3 bases and J 4 bases, leaving 9 bases between the germline ends. Germline CDR1 reads SEHNR; CDR2 reads FQNEAQ (reference sequence). The CDR3 has 14 residues. CDR3: CASSLVGDNEKLFF. The CDR3 DNA is TGTGCCAGCAGCTTGGTAGGGGATAATGAAAAACTGTTTTTT.

Concerning this clone itself: This CDR3 is also generated by other DNA sequences in the sample. CDR3 loop: CSAPPGGYTF. CDR3 sequence (DNA): TGCAGTGCCCCCCCCGGGGGCTACACCTTC. This chain links TRBV20-1 with TRBJ1-2, with D unresolved. This CDR3 has 10 residues. V shed 6 bases and J shed 8 bases, with 10 bases lying between them. Germline CDR1 and CDR2: DFQATT and SNEGSKA (reference sequence).

The chain recombines TRBV19 with TRBJ1-2, with D unclear. V was trimmed by 3 bases and J by 5 bases, leaving 19 bases between them. CDR3 length equals 16 residues. Per the germline V gene, CDR1 is LNHDA and CDR2 is SQIVND (reference sequence). The CDR3 region is CASSMKTRGGGYGYTF. The CDR3 DNA reads TGTGCCAGTAGTATGAAAACCCGTGGCGGAGGATATGGCTACACCTTC.

This clone has just one count. This chain links TRBV10-1 with TRBJ2-7, with a possible D match to TRBD2 (6 bases). CDR3 length: 15 amino acids. The germline V and J ends were trimmed by 3 bases and 0 bases, with 12 bases remaining between them. Germline V gives CDR1 WNHNN, CDR2 SYGVQD (reference sequence). The CDR3 protein is CASSDIGGGSYEQYF. CDR3 DNA: TGCGCCAGCAGTGATATCGGGGGTGGCTCCTACGAGCAGTACTTC.

The chain employs TRBV7-6 and TRBJ1-2, with 8 bases aligning to TRBD1. This CDR3 is 14 amino acids long. Germline values: CDR1 SGHVS, CDR2 FNYEAQ. Trimming removed 5 bases from V and 3 bases from J; junction bases left unmatched: 5. The CDR3 region is CASSPTGGDYGYTF. The CDR3 coding sequence is TGTGCCAGCAGCCCCACAGGGGGAGACTATGGCTACACCTTC.

This sequence joins TRBV14 and TRBJ1-2; no clear D. Trimming took off 1 base at V and 0 bases at J, with 6 bases between the two ends. The germline V gene encodes CDR1 SGHDN and CDR2 FVKESK. This CDR3 is built from 14 residues. The CDR3 loop is CASSQGSANYGYTF. In DNA, the CDR3 is TGTGCCAGCAGCCAAGGCTCAGCTAACTATGGCTACACCTTC.